This entry lists 31 T cell receptor beta chains sequenced from one sample in a study of blood T cells in healthy people across ages. The use of a sample-barcoded 5' primer and a J-beta primer mix characterized a second PCR of about 6 to 11 cycles. MiXCR, applied by TCRdb to the 5' RACE reads, yields one record per CDR3 protein. This sample yields approximately 350,000 distinct CDR3 sequences, of which 50% to 60% are seen a single time; around 50% belongs to the top ten. Sequencing was done on a sample of blood. These receptors came from a man aged 60 to 69 in good health.

The DNA for the CDR3 is TGTGCCAGCAGCTTAGACATATCGGGCTCTAATGAAAAACTGTTTTTT. Encoded protein: CASSLDISGSNEKLFF. The rearrangement links TRBV7-2 to TRBJ1-4, with D unresolved. This CDR3 is 16 amino acids long. The germline V and J ends were trimmed by 1 base and 3 bases, with 12 bases remaining between them. CDR1 is SGHTA, CDR2 FQGNSA, per germline.

The CDR3 spells CAISGLGSSGYTF. In DNA form, the CDR3 reads TGTGCCATCAGTGGGCTTGGGTCGAGTGGCTACACCTTC. The chain joins TRBV10-3 to TRBJ1-2; D is ambiguous. V lost 4 bases and J lost 7, with 13 bases in between. The CDR3 loop spans 13 amino acids. The germline V gene encodes CDR1 ENHRY and CDR2 SYGVKD.

The chain has TRBV6-1 and TRBJ2-1; D possibly corresponds to TRBD1 (5 bases). CDR1 is MNHNS, CDR2 SASEGT, per germline. V gave up 2 bases and J gave up 9 bases, with 11 bases separating them. The CDR3 consists of 13 residues. DNA for the CDR3: TGTGCCAGCAGTGAAATCCAGCAGGGTGAGCAGTTCTTC. This translates into CASSEIQQGEQFF.

The chain joins TRBV12-3 or TRBV12-4 to TRBJ2-3; 10 bases match TRBD2. V shed 6 bases, J shed 0 bases, and the junction held 9 bases outside the gene matches. The CDR3 totals 17 residues. The CDR3, as DNA: TGTGCCAGCAGCACTGGGACTAGCGCAACTAGCACAGATACGCAGTATTTT. Translation: CASSTGTSATSTDTQYF.

Regarding this clonotype: With a much larger clone just one base away, this may be a read error. The V gene is TRBV5-1, the J gene TRBJ2-5, with 10 bases that match TRBD2. The V gene's germline CDR1 is SGHRS and CDR2 YFSETQ. With V trimmed by 4 bases and J by 2 bases, 2 bases remained unmatched. The length of the CDR3 is 14 residues. DNA of the CDR3: TGCGCCAGCAGCGCTAGCGGGGGACAAGAGACCCAGTACTTC. The encoded protein is CASSASGGQETQYF. Complete variable domain (other parts from reference TRBV5-1 and TRBJ2-5): KAGVTQTPRYLIKTRGQQVTLSCSPISGHRSVSWYQQTPGQGLQFLFEYFSETQRNKGNFPGRFSGRQFSNSRSEMNVSTLELGDSALYLCASSASGGQETQYFGPGTRLLVL.

This clonotype was picked up a small number of times. This chain joins TRBV6-2 or TRBV6-3 and TRBJ2-6; D is perhaps TRBD2 (6 bases). The germline V gene encodes CDR1 MNHEY and CDR2 SVGEGT. The V gene lost 8 bases and the J gene lost 4 bases, with 21 bases spanning the gap. The CDR3 runs 17 residues. CDR3 region: CASLKMLGGLGANVLTF. The CDR3 DNA is TGTGCCAGCCTGAAGATGTTGGGGGGATTGGGGGCCAACGTCCTGACTTTC.

V usage is TRBV20-1 and J usage is TRBJ2-4, with 8 bases identical to TRBD1. V dropped 3 bases and J dropped 3; count of bases not matched to a gene: 4. The CDR3 contains 14 residues. Germline CDR1 is DFQATT and CDR2 is SNEGSKA (reference sequence). CDR3 amino acids: CSARDRVGKNIQYF. The CDR3 DNA is TGCAGTGCTAGGGACAGGGTCGGCAAAAACATTCAGTACTTC.

This clonotype was seen only a few times. This chain uses TRBV30 with TRBJ2-4, with a possible D match to TRBD2 (7 bases). The CDR3 extends over 13 amino acids. V shed 2 bases and J shed 5 bases, with 10 bases lying between them. Germline V CDR1 and CDR2: GTSNPN, SVGIG (reference sequence). The CDR3 DNA is TGTGCCTGGAGTCGGGGGGCCCAAAACATTCAGTACTTC. It specifies CAWSRGAQNIQYF.

This clonotype was seen only once. V is TRBV6-1 and J is TRBJ2-5; TRBD2 agrees at 8 bases. J lost 11 bases, V lost 3 bases, and 17 bases had no gene match. Germline V CDR1 and CDR2: MNHNS, SASEGT. This CDR3 contains 16 residues. CDR3 sequence reads: CASSDRLAPIYNEQYF. The DNA of the CDR3 is TGTGCCAGCAGTGACCGACTAGCGCCGATCTACAATGAGCAGTACTTC.

This chain links TRBV29-1 with TRBJ1-2; TRBD1 aligns across 10 bases. This CDR3 is 14 amino acids long. The trim removed 4 bases at V and 4 bases at J, leaving 6 bases unmatched. The germline V gene encodes CDR1 SQVTM and CDR2 ANQGSEA. The CDR3 loop is CSVAPRQGAYGYTF. CDR3 nucleotides: TGCAGCGTTGCACCCAGACAGGGGGCCTATGGCTACACCTTC.

This chain uses TRBV20-1 with TRBJ2-7; 9 positions match TRBD2. The V gene end was trimmed by 6 bases and the J gene end by 2 bases; junction bases not matched to a gene: 14. The CDR3 is made up of 16 amino acids. The germline V gene has CDR1 DFQATT and CDR2 SNEGSKA (reference sequence). Here the CDR3 reads CSAGIAGAQHPYEQYF. The DNA for the CDR3 is TGCAGTGCGGGGATAGCGGGGGCCCAACACCCCTACGAGCAGTACTTC.

This rearrangement joins TRBV29-1 to TRBJ2-3; D may be TRBD1 (5 bases). V lost 1 base, J lost 7 bases, and 15 bases lay in between. Germline CDR1 is SQVTM and CDR2 is ANQGSEA. The CDR3 spans 14 residues. CDR3 loop: CSVEGIGATNTQYF. The CDR3 DNA is TGCAGCGTTGAAGGGATAGGGGCCACCAATACGCAGTATTTT.

The DNA for the CDR3 is TGTGCCAGCGGCTCCTCCCTCGGGGATACGCAGTATTTT. It encodes CASGSSLGDTQYF. The chain carries TRBV7-2 and TRBJ2-3; D is unresolved. The V gene's germline CDR1 is SGHTA and CDR2 FQGNSA. The length of the CDR3 is 13 residues. The V end lost 8 bases, the J end lost 6 bases, and 15 bases lay between the germline ends.

V usage is TRBV29-1 and J usage is TRBJ1-1; 9 positions agree with TRBD1. The V gene's germline CDR1 is SQVTM and CDR2 ANQGSEA. The V gene end was trimmed by 7 bases and the J gene end by 4 bases; junction bases not matched to a gene: 4. The CDR3 is made up of 12 amino acids. CDR3 loop: CSATTGGTEAFF. In DNA, the CDR3 is TGCAGCGCTACGACAGGGGGCACTGAAGCTTTCTTT.

The rearrangement links TRBV11-1 to TRBJ2-7; the match to TRBD1 covers 9 bases. The junction had 7 bases not matched to a gene; V was cut back by 5 bases and J by 2 bases. The CDR3 spans 15 residues. The germline V gene has CDR1 SGHAT and CDR2 FQDESV (reference sequence). The chain's CDR3 is CASSLGTGITYEQYF. For the CDR3, the DNA is TGTGCCAGCAGCCTAGGGACAGGGATCACCTACGAGCAGTACTTC.

The rearrangement joins TRBV20-1 to TRBJ2-4, with TRBD1 matching 8 bases. The J call is doubtful: the DNA matches TRBJ2-7 better. The CDR3 length is 14 residues. Germline CDR1 and CDR2: DFQATT and SNEGSKA (reference sequence). The CDR3 sequence: CSALDRDLLYEQYF. The DNA of the CDR3 is TGCAGTGCTTTGGACAGGGACCTTCTCTACGAGCAGTACTTC.

For this clonotype: Given a much more abundant clone one base away, this may be a read error. The V gene is TRBV20-1, the J gene TRBJ2-1; no reliable D call. Germline CDR1 and CDR2: DFQATT and SNEGSKA (reference sequence). This CDR3 region has 12 residues. Written as DNA, the CDR3 is TGCAGTGCTAAGGGATTCTACAATGGGCAGTTCTTC. Translating it yields CSAKGFYNGQFF.

This chain joins TRBV27 and TRBJ1-6; D is undetermined. The V gene lost 2 bases and the J gene lost 4 bases, with 9 bases spanning the gap. The CDR3 length is 15 residues. Germline V gene lookup returns CDR1 MNHEY and CDR2 SMNVEV (reference sequence). CDR3 loop: CASSLGNTYNSPLHF. Written as DNA, the CDR3 is TGTGCCAGCAGTTTAGGGAACACGTATAATTCACCCCTCCACTTT.

The chain couples TRBV9 to TRBJ2-7; D uncertain. CDR1 is SGDLS and CDR2 is YYNGEE in the germline V gene. The germline V and J ends were trimmed by 0 bases and 5 bases, with 3 bases remaining between them. This CDR3 contains 11 residues. The DNA for the CDR3 is TGTGCCAGCAGCGTAGGTCACGAGCAGTACTTC. Translated: CASSVGHEQYF. The variable domain in full, with the rest retrieved from reference TRBV9 and TRBJ2-7, is DSGVTQTPKHLITATGQRVTLRCSPRSGDLSVYWYQQSLDQGLQFLIQYYNGEERAKGNILERFSAQQFPDLHSELNLSSLELGDSALYFCASSVGHEQYFGPGTRLTVT.

The rearrangement links TRBV29-1 to TRBJ2-5; 8 nucleotides line up with TRBD2. CDR1 and CDR2 from the germline V gene are SQVTM and ANQGSEA. Trimming at V came to 0 bases and at J to 4 bases, leaving 4 bases not matched to a gene. The CDR3 totals 14 residues. In DNA form, the CDR3 reads TGCAGCGTTGAAGATTACGGGAGGGCAGAGACCCAGTACTTC. It specifies CSVEDYGRAETQYF.

This chain uses TRBV7-2 with TRBJ1-2, with a weak D call TRBD1 (5 bases). The V gene's germline CDR1 is SGHTA and CDR2 FQGNSA. Trimming took off 5 bases at V and 8 bases at J, with 15 bases between the two ends. This CDR3 has 13 amino acids. CDR3 region: CASSRGQGDGYTF. In DNA form, the CDR3 reads TGTGCCAGCAGCCGCGGTCAGGGTGACGGCTACACCTTC.

This clonotype has only a few counts. The gene calls are TRBV20-1 and TRBJ2-1, with 9 bases identical to TRBD2. J lost 6 bases, V lost 5 bases, and 11 bases had no gene match. CDR3 length: 15 residues. Per the germline V gene, CDR1 is DFQATT and CDR2 is SNEGSKA (reference sequence). CDR3 amino acids: CSAQIIAGARNEQFF. The CDR3 nucleotides read TGCAGTGCTCAAATCATAGCGGGGGCCCGCAATGAGCAGTTCTTC.

The DNA of the CDR3 is TGTGCCAGCCGACAGGGCTACGAGCAGTACTTC. Its translation is CASRQGYEQYF. The chain employs TRBV27 and TRBJ2-7; 7 nucleotides agree with TRBD1. Unmatched junction bases numbered 1, after V lost 8 bases and J lost 3 bases. The CDR3 covers 11 residues. Per germline, CDR1 MNHEY and CDR2 SMNVEV (reference sequence).

This clonotype was counted a few times. This sequence joins TRBV28 and TRBJ2-3; TRBD2 matches at 7 bases. CDR3 length: 16 amino acids. Per germline, CDR1 MDHEN and CDR2 SYDVKM. With 1 base clipped from V and 3 bases from J, the junction kept 7 bases outside the gene matches. Here the CDR3 reads CASSLYGRAKTDTQYF. The CDR3 nucleotides are TGTGCCAGCAGTTTATATGGGAGGGCCAAAACAGATACGCAGTATTTT. Looking up the rest from reference TRBV28 and TRBJ2-3 gives the full variable domain: DVKVTQSSRYLVKRTGEKVFLECVQDMDHENMFWYRQDPGLGLRLIYFSYDVKMKEKGDIPEGYSVSREKKERFSLILESASTNQTSMYLCASSLYGRAKTDTQYFGPGTRLTVL.

The rearrangement links TRBV7-2 to TRBJ2-5, with 8 bases fitting TRBD1. The ends lost 5 bases at V and 11 bases at J; junction bases unmatched: 16. This CDR3 contains 15 residues. The V gene's germline CDR1 is SGHTA and CDR2 FQGNSA. The CDR3, as DNA: TGTGCCAGCAGCCCAACCAGGACAGGGAACAATGAGCAGTACTTC. This translates into CASSPTRTGNNEQYF.

This clonotype was recorded a few times. A junction boundary mismatches the germline segment, possibly from a read error. The chain couples TRBV29-1 to TRBJ2-4; D is tentatively TRBD1 or TRBD2 (6 bases each). CDR1 is SQVTM, CDR2 ANQGSEA, per germline. CDR3 length: 13 residues. The CDR3 is CSVEGGSRNIQYF. The CDR3 DNA reads as TGCAGCGTCGAAGGGGGGTCAAGGAACATTCAGTACTTC.

The chain is built from TRBV20-1 and TRBJ2-3, with TRBD2 identical over 11 bases. Germline V CDR1 and CDR2: DFQATT, SNEGSKA (reference sequence). With V trimmed by 5 bases and J by 4 bases, 11 bases remained unmatched. The CDR3 contains 16 residues. The CDR3 DNA reads TGCAGTGCTGGGCTCCTCCTAGCGGGGGGACCAGATACGCAGTATTTT. This sequence encodes CSAGLLLAGGPDTQYF.

The chain uses TRBV5-1 and TRBJ2-3; TRBD2 might be the D (5 bases). Trimming cost V 4 bases and J 3 bases, with 12 bases left between them. This CDR3 has 14 amino acids. Germline CDR1 SGHRS, CDR2 YFSETQ. The CDR3: CASSEGHGTDTQYF. CDR3 sequence (DNA): TGCGCCAGCAGCGAGGGTCATGGGACAGATACGCAGTATTTT. Together with reference TRBV5-1 and TRBJ2-3, the CDR3 gives the full variable domain: KAGVTQTPRYLIKTRGQQVTLSCSPISGHRSVSWYQQTPGQGLQFLFEYFSETQRNKGNFPGRFSGRQFSNSRSEMNVSTLELGDSALYLCASSEGHGTDTQYFGPGTRLTVL.

This chain connects TRBV6-2 or TRBV6-3 to TRBJ2-5, with 7 bases identical to TRBD1. The CDR3 is made up of 13 amino acids. The V and J ends lost 10 bases and 11 bases, in that order; junction bases with no gene match: 16. Germline lookup yields CDR1 MNHEY and CDR2 SVGEGT. The CDR3 loop is CAIQPEGATGQYF. The CDR3, as DNA: TGTGCCATCCAGCCTGAGGGGGCCACGGGGCAGTACTTC.

V and J are TRBV7-9 and TRBJ2-5, with a weak D call TRBD2 (5 bases). V lost 8 bases and J 2 bases, leaving 12 bases between the germline ends. The CDR3 extends over 13 amino acids. Germline V CDR1 and CDR2: SEHNR, FQNEAQ (reference sequence). The CDR3 is CASGSGSQETQYF. CDR3 sequence (DNA): TGTGCCAGCGGCTCGGGATCGCAAGAGACCCAGTACTTC.

The rearrangement uses TRBV24-1 and TRBJ2-1; 15 nucleotides agree with TRBD2. Germline-derived CDR1 and CDR2 are KGHDR and SFDVKD. The CDR3 runs 16 residues. Trimming removed 2 bases from V and 7 bases from J; junction bases left unmatched: 2. The CDR3 protein is CATSDSGTSGRNEQFF. The CDR3 nucleotides are TGTGCCACCAGTGATTCCGGGACTAGCGGGAGGAATGAGCAGTTCTTC.